The clone carrying this T cell receptor (beta chain) was detected many times. V lost 3 bases and J 6 bases, leaving 8 bases between the germline ends. Germline V gene sequence: CDR1 KGHSH, CDR2 LQKENI. There are 13 residues in the CDR3. TCRdb passed the 5' RACE reads through MiXCR, listing each CDR3 protein once. Here the sample spans 100,000 or so distinct CDR3 sequences, roughly a sixth being singletons. This record belongs to a study of T cells of healthy individuals. This chain links TRBV18 with TRBJ2-2; D is possibly TRBD1 (5 bases). This sequence originates from a human donor in good health. The CDR3 reads CASSPPGSGELFF. CDR3 nucleotides: TGTGCCAGCTCACCCCCAGGGTCCGGGGAGCTGTTTTTT.